These 8 T cell receptor beta chains were sequenced from one sample in a study of memory CD4+ T cells and cytomegalovirus serostatus (dated by TCRdb to between 2018 and 2021). A FACSAria II was used to sort memory CD4+ T cells, defined as single viable CD3+CD4+CD8-CD45RO+ cells. Libraries were built with the immunoSEQ multiplex PCR assay. In TCRdb, the immuneACCESS table is reduced to in-frame sequences with V and J assigned. These tables do not hold every clone; where another copy was compared, an unresolved V gene accounts for under half, and the others remain unexplained. The sample table lists over 55,000 clones, around 85% of them with a count of one. Approximately 0.82% of the sample goes to the ten largest clones. Material: memory CD4+ T cells from blood. These receptors originate from an adult in good health and CMV-seronegative.

CDR3 in DNA: TGTGCCAGCAGCTCCACTGGGCCCTACGAGCAGTACTTC. It is translated as CASSSTGPYEQYF. The chain links TRBV28 to TRBJ2-7; no firm D call. Germline values: CDR1 MDHEN, CDR2 SYDVKM. V was clipped by 6 bases and J by 2 bases, with 11 bases between them. This CDR3 has 13 residues.

This clone was counted a single time. V gene TRBV18 combines with J gene TRBJ2-2; perhaps TRBD1 as D (6 bases). The CDR3 spans 15 residues. The V and J ends lost 9 bases and 7 bases respectively, with 21 bases between them. CDR1 is KGHSH and CDR2 is LQKENI in the germline V gene. This CDR3 is CASSRATGEVGELFF. The CDR3 DNA follows: TGTGCCAGTTCAAGAGCGACAGGAGAGGTCGGGGAGCTGTTTTTT.

The chain employs TRBV5-1 and TRBJ1-2; possible D gene TRBD1, 6 bases. The V end was cut by 0 bases, the J end by 4 bases, with 19 bases between. The length of the CDR3 is 17 residues. CDR1 and CDR2 from the germline V gene are SGHRS and YFSETQ. This CDR3 reads CASSLEQGRVGGYGYTF. CDR3 in DNA: TGCGCCAGCAGCTTGGAACAGGGTAGGGTAGGAGGCTATGGCTACACCTTC.

This chain uses TRBV7-2 with TRBJ2-2; TRBD2 aligns across 7 bases. J was trimmed by 8 bases and V by 4 bases; bases with no gene match: 7. Germline V gene data show CDR1 as SGHTA and CDR2 as FQGNSA. CDR3 length: 14 residues. This CDR3 is CASSSQRDGGELFF. The CDR3 DNA is TGTGCCAGCAGCTCCCAGCGGGATGGGGGGGAGCTGTTTTTT.

DNA for the CDR3: TGTGCCAGCTCTCCTATTGTAGTAGGCGAGCAGTACTTC. It specifies CASSPIVVGEQYF. The chain has TRBV18 and TRBJ2-7; no clear D gene. The germline gives CDR1 KGHSH, CDR2 LQKENI. The CDR3 length is 13 residues. With 6 bases removed from V and 6 bases from J, the gap between germline ends came to 15 bases.

This chain links TRBV7-6 with TRBJ1-4, with 10 bases matching TRBD1. Per germline, CDR1 SGHVS and CDR2 FNYEAQ. Unmatched junction bases numbered 6, after V lost 1 base and J lost 7 bases. The CDR3 sequence is 16 residues long. CDR3 sequence reads: CASSLENGQGGEKLFF. The DNA of the CDR3 is TGTGCCAGCAGCTTAGAGAACGGACAGGGGGGTGAAAAACTGTTTTTT.

This clone was counted a few times. CDR3 DNA: TGTGCCATCAGGGGGTTAGGTAGCACAGATACGCAGTATTTT. This gives the protein CAIRGLGSTDTQYF. This chain uses TRBV10-3 with TRBJ2-3; D is ambiguous. This CDR3 region has 14 residues. The V end was cut by 6 bases, the J end by 0 bases, with 10 bases between. The V gene's germline CDR1 is ENHRY and CDR2 SYGVKD.

The chain couples TRBV6-6 to TRBJ1-5; D gene ambiguous. CDR3 length equals 13 residues. Germline V gives CDR1 MNHNY, CDR2 SVGAGI (reference sequence). V lost 7 bases, J lost 12 bases, and 19 bases lay in between. For the CDR3, the DNA is TGTGCCAGCAACGCTTTGCCCGGAGGTCGCCAGCATTTT. Its protein is CASNALPGGRQHF.